Presented here are 32 T cell receptor beta chains from one specimen sequenced in a study of T-cell reconstitution after alpha-beta-depleted transplantation in children. The authors prepared the TCRbeta library with unique molecular identifiers. TCRdb reprocessed the PCR reads with MiXCR, giving one entry per CDR3 protein. The sample has 220,000 or so distinct CDR3 sequences, 7.5% to 9.5% seen once; the top ten hold 6.3%. The specimen comprised PBMCs, mostly from graft donor cells, sampled 180 days after TCRalphabeta/CD19-depleted stem cell transplant. The receptors stem from a male patient between 10 and 17 years old who had a stem cell transplant for acute lymphoblastic leukemia, so the T cells may come from the graft donor.

This clonotype has at least ten counts. The rearrangement uses TRBV7-9 and TRBJ2-3; 10 nucleotides match TRBD1. The CDR3 totals 15 residues. With V trimmed by 3 bases and J by 6 bases, 6 bases remained unmatched. CDR1 and CDR2 from the germline V gene are SEHNR and FQNEAQ (reference sequence). The CDR3 bases are TGTGCCAGCAGCTTCAGACAGGGGGCGAGGGATACGCAGTATTTT. Translated: CASSFRQGARDTQYF.

This clonotype has ten or more counts. V gene TRBV4-3 combines with J gene TRBJ1-2, with 8 bases lining up with TRBD1. The ends lost 0 bases at V and 7 bases at J; junction bases unmatched: 10. CDR3 size: 16 residues. Germline assignment: CDR1 LGHNA and CDR2 YSLEER. The CDR3 nucleotides are TGCGCCAGCAGCCAAGATTTGTCTCAGGGGGCGGGTGGCTACACCTTC. Amino acid sequence: CASSQDLSQGAGGYTF.

This clonotype was recorded at least ten times. J is TRBJ1-2 and V is TRBV11-2; the match to TRBD1 covers 7 bases. The V segment lost 0 bases and the J segment 4 bases; nucleotides outside the gene matches: 5. Germline loops: CDR1 SGHAT, CDR2 FQNNGV. The CDR3 runs to 15 residues. DNA of the CDR3: TGTGCCAGCAGCTTAGATGAAAGGGGGCCCTATGGCTACACCTTC. Its translation: CASSLDERGPYGYTF. Full variable domain (rest looked up from reference TRBV11-2 and TRBJ1-2): EAGVAQSPRYKIIEKRQSVAFWCNPISGHATLYWYQQILGQGPKLLIQFQNNGVVDDSQLPKDRFSAERLKGVDSTLKIQPAKLEDSAVYLCASSLDERGPYGYTFGSGTRLTVV.

With regard to this clonotype: This may come from a read error, since a much larger clone is one base off. This chain joins TRBV3-1 and TRBJ2-1; 10 bases fit TRBD1. The CDR3 has 16 residues. Germline CDR1 LGHDT, CDR2 YNNKEL (reference sequence). The CDR3 reads CASSQAGTGEGNERFF. CDR3 DNA sequence: TGTGCCAGCAGCCAGGCCGGGACAGGGGAGGGCAATGAGCGGTTCTTC.

This clonotype was found many times. The CDR3 here is CASSEPPTGQTQYF. CDR3 DNA: TGTGCCAGCAGTGAGCCCCCGACAGGACAGACGCAGTATTTT. The chain is built from TRBV2 and TRBJ2-3, with a tentative D call TRBD1 (6 bases). This CDR3 region has 14 residues. Trimming removed 3 bases from V and 9 bases from J, with 16 bases in between. CDR1 is SNHLY and CDR2 is FYNNEI in the germline V gene.

In regard to this clonotype: A read error may explain this, as a much larger clone is one base away. The chain links TRBV7-3 to TRBJ1-1; D gene uncertain. The CDR3 covers 13 residues. The germline gives CDR1 SGHTA, CDR2 FQGTGA. The CDR3: CASSPDKSTGAFF. CDR3 DNA: TGTGCCAGCAGCCCCGACAAGAGCACTGGAGCTTTCTTT. The full variable domain, completed using reference TRBV7-3 and TRBJ1-1, is GAGVSQTPSNKVTEKGKYVELRCDPISGHTALYWYRQSLGQGPEFLIYFQGTGAADDSGLPNDRFFAVRPEGSVSTLKIQRTERGDSAVYLCASSPDKSTGAFFGQGTRLTVV.

This clonotype has at least ten counts. The chain couples TRBV6-2 or TRBV6-3 to TRBJ2-7, with D unclear. CDR1 and CDR2 from the germline V gene are MNHEY and SVGEGT. The CDR3 covers 12 residues. V shed 4 bases and J shed 4 bases, with 8 bases lying between them. CDR3 sequence: CASSFGEYEQYF. As DNA, the CDR3 is TGTGCCAGCAGTTTTGGAGAGTACGAGCAGTACTTC.

The V gene is TRBV20-1, the J gene TRBJ2-1, with 13 bases fitting TRBD2. Germline CDR1 reads DFQATT; CDR2 reads SNEGSKA (reference sequence). The CDR3 is made up of 18 amino acids. Trimming at V came to 3 bases and at J to 3 bases, leaving 11 bases not matched to a gene. This CDR3 reads CSARAGLAGPRGYNEQFF. Written as DNA, the CDR3 is TGCAGTGCTAGGGCGGGACTAGCGGGGCCAAGGGGCTACAATGAGCAGTTCTTC.

V usage is TRBV29-1 and J usage is TRBJ1-2; D unresolved. CDR1 is SQVTM, CDR2 ANQGSEA, per germline. V gave up 4 bases and J gave up 5 bases, with 14 bases separating them. CDR3 length: 13 amino acids. In DNA, the CDR3 is TGCAGCGTTGGAGGTGGGGAAGGGTATGGCTACACCTTC. It specifies CSVGGGEGYGYTF.

The genes are TRBV5-2 and TRBJ2-6; TRBD2 is the table's D call, not checked against the DNA. TRBV5-2 is a pseudogene. There are 17 residues in the CDR3. CDR3 protein: CAMGRGPLYSGANVLTF. The CDR3 nucleotides are TGTGCCATGGGCCGCGGGCCACTCTACTCTGGGGCCAACGTCCTGACTTTC.

In its sample, this clonotype was seen many times. The chain couples TRBV7-6 to TRBJ1-4; D may be TRBD1 (6 bases). V was pared by 4 bases and J by 5 bases, with 23 bases between. CDR1 is SGHVS and CDR2 is FNYEAQ in the germline V gene. The CDR3 contains 18 residues. CDR3 loop: CASSSRGQPIRGNEKLFF. The CDR3 coding sequence is TGTGCCAGCAGCTCAAGAGGACAGCCGATCCGAGGGAATGAAAAACTGTTTTTT. The full variable domain, completed using reference TRBV7-6 and TRBJ1-4, is GAGVSQSPRYKVTKRGQDVALRCDPISGHVSLYWYRQALGQGPEFLTYFNYEAQQDKSGLPNDRFSAERPEGSISTLTIQRTEQRDSAMYRCASSSRGQPIRGNEKLFFGSGTQLSVL.

This clonotype occurred many times. The rearrangement joins TRBV20-1 to TRBJ1-1; D is uncertain. CDR3 length equals 14 residues. Germline values: CDR1 DFQATT, CDR2 SNEGSKA (reference sequence). V gave up 0 bases and J gave up 1 base, with 9 bases separating them. The CDR3 nucleotides read TGCAGTGCTAGAGATGGCCGGCAGAACACTGAAGCTTTCTTT. It is translated as CSARDGRQNTEAFF.

This clonotype was observed many times. The chain uses TRBV3-1 and TRBJ1-6; maybe TRBD1 (5 bases). The CDR3 sequence is 16 residues long. The V end lost 6 bases, the J end lost 4 bases, and 16 bases lay between the germline ends. Per the germline V gene, CDR1 is LGHDT and CDR2 is YNNKEL (reference sequence). Here the CDR3 reads CASRTSGGVYNSPLHF. CDR3 DNA: TGTGCCAGCAGGACCTCCGGGGGGGTATATAATTCACCCCTCCACTTT.

The chain employs TRBV6-2 or TRBV6-3 and TRBJ2-7; TRBD1 matches 10 bases. This CDR3 region has 15 residues. After removal of 0 bases from V and 2 bases from J, the junction contained 1 base not matched to a gene. The germline V gene has CDR1 MNHEY and CDR2 SVGEGT. This CDR3 reads CASSYSGQGTYEQYF. For the CDR3, the DNA is TGTGCCAGCAGTTACTCGGGACAGGGGACCTACGAGCAGTACTTC.

The table lists this clonotype with many counts. In DNA form, the CDR3 reads TGTGCCAGCAGTCGGCGACAGGGGCCCACCGGGGAGCTGTTTTTT. As protein: CASSRRQGPTGELFF. The rearrangement uses TRBV28 and TRBJ2-2, with TRBD1 matching 8 bases. V shed 5 bases and J 4 bases; nucleotides not matched to a gene: 6. Germline V gene data show CDR1 as MDHEN and CDR2 as SYDVKM. The CDR3 covers 15 residues.

This clonotype was detected ten times or more. The CDR3: CASSPGPRRMDSPLHF. The CDR3 DNA reads as TGTGCCAGCAGCCCCGGACCGCGCAGGATGGATTCACCCCTCCACTTT. The chain combines TRBV7-9 with TRBJ1-6; D call uncertain. There are 16 residues in the CDR3. The germline V gene has CDR1 SEHNR and CDR2 FQNEAQ (reference sequence). V was pared by 5 bases and J by 8 bases, with 19 bases between.

There are a few counts of this clonotype. The rearrangement uses TRBV12-3 or TRBV12-4 and TRBJ1-2; no definite D call. V lost 5 bases and J lost 4, with 14 bases in between. There are 14 residues in the CDR3. The DNA of the CDR3 is TGTGCCAGCAGTCCCATTCGACTCTCCTATGGCTACACCTTC. Residues: CASSPIRLSYGYTF.

The rearrangement joins TRBV10-2 to TRBJ2-7; TRBD2 aligns across 7 bases. The CDR3 totals 13 residues. CDR1 is WSHSY, CDR2 SAAADI, per germline. V was pared by 6 bases and J by 8 bases, with 10 bases of the junction left unmatched. The CDR3 nucleotides read TGCGCCAGCAGCAAGCTAGCGGTCCTCAAGCAGTACTTC. Amino acid sequence: CASSKLAVLKQYF.

This clonotype appeared many times. The V call is TRBV18, the J call TRBJ1-6; 8 bases are shared with TRBD1. The CDR3 covers 15 residues. The ends lost 3 bases at V and 10 bases at J; junction bases unmatched: 8. Per the germline V gene, CDR1 is KGHSH and CDR2 is LQKENI. The CDR3: CASSPGQGRVSPLHF. The CDR3 DNA follows: TGTGCCAGCTCACCCGGACAGGGACGAGTGTCACCCCTCCACTTT.

This clonotype was seen repeatedly, ten times or more. The chain carries TRBV29-1 and TRBJ1-2, with D possibly TRBD1 on 5 matching bases. Trimming took 4 bases from V and 1 from J, leaving 22 bases between them. The CDR3 extends over 17 amino acids. The germline V gene encodes CDR1 SQVTM and CDR2 ANQGSEA. CDR3 residues: CSVVHRYRDSLNYGYTF. CDR3 in DNA: TGCAGCGTTGTCCACCGCTACCGGGACTCCCTTAACTATGGCTACACCTTC.

The sample holds one count of this clonotype. The rearrangement links TRBV20-1 to TRBJ2-1; 8 bases are a match to TRBD1. Germline CDR1 reads DFQATT; CDR2 reads SNEGSKA (reference sequence). Germline trimming cut 6 bases from V and 7 bases from J; bases unmatched to any gene: 14. The CDR3 covers 15 residues. CDR3 protein: CSAAHRGETANEQFF. DNA of the CDR3: TGCAGTGCGGCACACAGGGGGGAAACCGCTAATGAGCAGTTCTTC.

This clonotype was observed at least ten times. The chain carries TRBV12-3 or TRBV12-4 and TRBJ1-5, with D maybe TRBD1 (5 bases). This CDR3 region has 15 residues. Between the trimmed V and J ends, which lost 4 bases and 3 bases, there was a span of 13 bases. As DNA, the CDR3 is TGTGCCAGCAGTTCAGGAGGGACCACCAATCAGCCCCAGCATTTT. This codes for CASSSGGTTNQPQHF.

Ten or more counts support this clonotype. This chain joins TRBV27 and TRBJ1-6; D gene uncertain. CDR1 is MNHEY, CDR2 SMNVEV, per germline (reference sequence). V lost 5 bases, J lost 4 bases, and 9 bases lay in between. This CDR3 has 14 amino acids. CDR3 loop: CASSGWAYNSPLHF. The CDR3 DNA sequence: TGTGCCAGCAGTGGCTGGGCTTATAATTCACCCCTCCACTTT.

This clonotype was detected ten times or more. The chain joins TRBV7-9 to TRBJ1-2; 8 bases are a match to TRBD1. Germline lookup yields CDR1 SEHNR and CDR2 FQNEAQ (reference sequence). The CDR3 consists of 15 residues. V gave up 5 bases and J gave up 1 base; unmatched junction bases: 6. The CDR3 loop reads CASSDRTGINYGYTF. The DNA of the CDR3 is TGTGCCAGCAGCGACCGGACAGGGATTAACTATGGCTACACCTTC.

This clonotype was detected many times. The chain has TRBV5-6 and TRBJ2-6; D may be TRBD1 (6 bases). With 0 bases removed from V and 2 bases from J, the gap between germline ends came to 12 bases. In germline, CDR1 is SGHDT, CDR2 YYEEEE. The CDR3 length is 17 residues. CDR3 coding DNA: TGTGCCAGCAGCTTGGGCCAGGGGAGAACTGGGGCCAACGTCCTGACTTTC. It translates to CASSLGQGRTGANVLTF.

This clonotype came up a few times. This chain uses TRBV11-1 with TRBJ2-7, with 7 bases that match TRBD2. This CDR3 spans 18 amino acids. CDR1 is SGHAT, CDR2 FQDESV, per germline (reference sequence). The trim removed 0 bases at V and 5 bases at J, leaving 16 bases unmatched. The CDR3 region is CASSLAGGPIYKFDEQYF. The CDR3 DNA reads as TGTGCCAGCAGCTTAGCGGGAGGGCCAATCTACAAGTTCGACGAGCAGTACTTC. The full variable domain, rest sourced from reference TRBV11-1 and TRBJ2-7, is EAEVAQSPRYKITEKSQAVAFWCDPISGHATLYWYRQILGQGPELLVQFQDESVVDDSQLPKDRFSAERLKGVDSTLKIQPAELGDSAMYLCASSLAGGPIYKFDEQYFGPGTRLTVT.

This chain joins TRBV7-2 and TRBJ2-2; TRBD1 agrees at 8 bases. CDR3 size: 15 residues. Germline assignment: CDR1 SGHTA and CDR2 FQGNSA. V dropped 5 bases and J dropped 3; count of bases not matched to a gene: 5. The CDR3 loop is CASSPWTGYTGELFF. The CDR3 bases are TGTGCCAGCAGCCCTTGGACAGGGTACACCGGGGAGCTGTTTTTT.

This clonotype was counted ten times or more. This chain joins TRBV29-1 and TRBJ1-1; 9 positions agree with TRBD1. V gave up 7 bases and J gave up 0 bases; unmatched junction bases: 6. The CDR3 is made up of 14 amino acids. Per the germline V gene, CDR1 is SQVTM and CDR2 is ANQGSEA. The CDR3 reads CSATTGGMNTEAFF. CDR3 nucleotides: TGCAGCGCAACGACAGGGGGGATGAACACTGAAGCTTTCTTT.

This clonotype was seen many times. The V gene is TRBV6-2 or TRBV6-3, the J gene TRBJ2-2; 7 bases map to TRBD1. There are 16 residues in the CDR3. Germline trimming cut 0 bases from V and 1 base from J; bases unmatched to any gene: 2. CDR1 is MNHEY, CDR2 SVGEGT, per germline. CDR3 nucleotides: TGTGCCAGCAGTTACTCACAGGGGCGGAACACCGGGGAGCTGTTTTTT. It encodes CASSYSQGRNTGELFF.

This clonotype appeared many times. A read error may account for a junction end that differs from germline. The chain has TRBV20-1 and TRBJ2-5; 7 bases line up with TRBD2. Germline values: CDR1 DFQATT, CDR2 SNEGSKA (reference sequence). The CDR3 sequence is 13 residues long. This CDR3 reads CSAGTPSSGRRDF. CDR3 coding DNA: TGCAGTGCCGGGACCCCCTCTAGCGGTCGGCGAGACTTC.

In its sample, this clonotype was seen many times. The rearrangement uses TRBV7-9 and TRBJ1-5, with D unresolved. This CDR3 spans 13 amino acids. Germline CDR1 SEHNR, CDR2 FQNEAQ (reference sequence). V lost 1 base and J 9 bases, leaving 10 bases between the germline ends. The CDR3 nucleotides are TGTGCCAGCAGCTTAGAACGACATGGGCCCCAGCATTTT. Translation: CASSLERHGPQHF. The full variable domain, with the rest looked up from reference TRBV7-9 and TRBJ1-5, is DTGVSQNPRHKITKRGQNVTFRCDPISEHNRLYWYRQTLGQGPEFLTYFQNEAQLEKSRLLSDRFSAERPKGSFSTLEIQRTEQGDSAMYLCASSLERHGPQHFGDGTRLSIL.

This clonotype was seen at least ten times. This chain uses TRBV9 with TRBJ2-7; 8 bases are a match to TRBD2. CDR3 length equals 15 residues. After removal of 4 bases from V and 1 base from J, the junction contained 7 bases not matched to a gene. Per germline, CDR1 SGDLS and CDR2 YYNGEE. The CDR3 spells CASSLGRAFSYEQYF. The CDR3, as DNA: TGTGCCAGCAGCCTCGGGAGGGCCTTTTCCTACGAGCAGTACTTC.